This TCR beta chain was sequenced for a study of response to subunit inactivated influenza vaccine. Study results and limitations: Authors suggested each seasonal influenza vaccination recruits few new T cells.

The germline CDR1 and CDR2 sequences are KGHDR and SFDVKD. Trimming took 6 bases from V and 2 from J, leaving 10 bases between them. The CDR3 is 14 residues long. TCRdb reprocessed the RT-PCR reads via MiXCR and lists one record per CDR3 protein. The table shows around 150,000 distinct CDR3 sequences, with approximately 11% occurring only once. At least ten counts were recorded for this clonotype. Antigen: not known. The TCR comes from a man between 50 and 59 years old who received an inactivated influenza vaccine. The chain couples TRBV24-1 to TRBJ2-1; the D gene is possibly TRBD2 (5 bases). The sample here was non-naive T cells sorted from PBMCs, taken roughly 48 days after vaccination. CDR3 bases: TGTGCCACCAGTATAAGCGGACCCTACAATGAGCAGTTCTTC. It specifies CATSISGPYNEQFF.